What follows is one TCR beta chain and its context. Its target is not known. The CDR3 contains 13 residues. Germline V gives CDR1 MDHEN, CDR2 SYDVKM. After removal of 5 bases from V and 7 bases from J, the junction contained 4 bases not matched to a gene. The donors were members of the validation cohort, which comprised 100 to 150 subjects and was separate from the first cohort of 666 subjects. The sample originates from a study of cytomegalovirus exposure and HLA in healthy donors. Notes on the study in general: Most TCRs appeared rarely, but some public TCRs recurred in many donors. A few of the chains that were CMV-associated were confirmed in vitro to be specific for CMV antigens.

Clones were sequenced by immunoSEQ multiplex PCR, and TCRdb holds only the in-frame ones, with some missing. The sample carries about 160,000 clones, around 90% recorded once. Sequenced input: PBMCs. V usage is TRBV28 and J usage is TRBJ1-1; 10 nucleotides agree with TRBD1. The clonotype was recovered from a man younger than 30 in good health and CMV-seronegative. This CDR3 reads CASSDRDRGEAFF. The DNA for the CDR3 is TGTGCCAGCAGTGACAGGGACAGGGGTGAAGCTTTCTTT.